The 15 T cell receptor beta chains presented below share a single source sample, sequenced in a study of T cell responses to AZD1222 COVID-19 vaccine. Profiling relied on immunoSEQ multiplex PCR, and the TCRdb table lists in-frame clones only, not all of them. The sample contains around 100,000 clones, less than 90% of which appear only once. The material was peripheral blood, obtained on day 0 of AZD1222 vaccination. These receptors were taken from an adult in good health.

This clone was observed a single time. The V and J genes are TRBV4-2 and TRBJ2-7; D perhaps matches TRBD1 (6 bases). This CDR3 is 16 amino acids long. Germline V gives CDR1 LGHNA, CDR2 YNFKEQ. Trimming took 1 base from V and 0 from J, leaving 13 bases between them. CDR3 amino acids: CASSQGDRTISYEQYF. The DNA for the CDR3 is TGTGCCAGCAGCCAAGGAGACAGGACGATCTCCTACGAGCAGTACTTC.

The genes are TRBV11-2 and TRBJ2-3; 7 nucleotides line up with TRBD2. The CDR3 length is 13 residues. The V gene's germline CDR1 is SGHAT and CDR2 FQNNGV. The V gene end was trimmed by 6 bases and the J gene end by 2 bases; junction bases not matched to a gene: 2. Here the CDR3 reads CASRGLVTDTQYF. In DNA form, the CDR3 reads TGTGCCAGCAGAGGACTAGTCACAGATACGCAGTATTTT.

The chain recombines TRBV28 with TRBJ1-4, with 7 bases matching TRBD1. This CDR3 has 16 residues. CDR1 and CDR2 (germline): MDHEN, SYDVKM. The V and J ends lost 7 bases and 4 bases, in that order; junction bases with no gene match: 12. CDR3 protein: CASTSPGTAYNEKLFF. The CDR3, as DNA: TGTGCCAGCACATCCCCCGGGACAGCCTATAATGAAAAACTGTTTTTT.

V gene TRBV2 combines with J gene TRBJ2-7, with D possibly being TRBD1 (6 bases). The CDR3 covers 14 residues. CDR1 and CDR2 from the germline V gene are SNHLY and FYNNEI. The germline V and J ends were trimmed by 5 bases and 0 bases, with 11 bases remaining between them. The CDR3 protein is CASSLIQGSYEQYF. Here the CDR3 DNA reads TGTGCCAGCAGTCTAATACAGGGCTCCTACGAGCAGTACTTC. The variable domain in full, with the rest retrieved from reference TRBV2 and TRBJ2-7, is EPEVTQTPSHQVTQMGQEVILRCVPISNHLYFYWYRQILGQKVEFLVSFYNNEISEKSEIFDDQFSVERPDGSNFTLKIRSTKLEDSAMYFCASSLIQGSYEQYFGPGTRLTVT.

The CDR3 nucleotides read TGTGCCAGCAGCTCATTAGGAATAACAGGATTACAAGAGACCCAGTACTTC. Amino acid sequence: CASSSLGITGLQETQYF. The chain links TRBV7-9 to TRBJ2-5; TRBD1 might be the D (5 bases). Germline CDR1 and CDR2: SEHNR and FQNEAQ (reference sequence). The CDR3 contains 17 residues. Trimming left V 4 bases short and J 2 bases short, with 20 bases between.

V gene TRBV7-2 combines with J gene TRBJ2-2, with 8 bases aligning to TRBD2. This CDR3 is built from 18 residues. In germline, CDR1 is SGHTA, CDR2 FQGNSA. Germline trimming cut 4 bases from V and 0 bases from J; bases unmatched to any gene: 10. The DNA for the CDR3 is TGTGCCAGCAGCTCGACGCACGGGGGACTAGCGAACACCGGGGAGCTGTTTTTT. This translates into CASSSTHGGLANTGELFF.

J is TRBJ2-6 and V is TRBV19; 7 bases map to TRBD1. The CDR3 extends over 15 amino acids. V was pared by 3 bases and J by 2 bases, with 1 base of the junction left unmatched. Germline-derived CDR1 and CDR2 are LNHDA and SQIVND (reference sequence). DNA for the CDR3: TGTGCCAGTAGTATTGACAGGGCTGGGGCCAACGTCCTGACTTTC. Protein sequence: CASSIDRAGANVLTF.

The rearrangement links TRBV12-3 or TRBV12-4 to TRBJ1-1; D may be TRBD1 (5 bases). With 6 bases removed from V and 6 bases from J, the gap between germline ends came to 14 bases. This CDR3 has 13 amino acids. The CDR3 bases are TGTGCCAGCAGCGATACAAGGGGTTCTGAAGCTTTCTTT. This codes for CASSDTRGSEAFF.

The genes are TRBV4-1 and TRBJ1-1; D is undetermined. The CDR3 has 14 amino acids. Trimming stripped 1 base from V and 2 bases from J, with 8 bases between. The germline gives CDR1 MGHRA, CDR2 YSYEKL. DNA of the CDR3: TGCGCCAGCAGCCAAGTAACAAGAAACACTGAAGCTTTCTTT. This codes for CASSQVTRNTEAFF.

The CDR3 region is CASSLGGTDLNTEAFF. The CDR3 DNA sequence: TGTGCCAGCAGCTTAGGAGGGACGGACTTGAACACTGAAGCTTTCTTT. The chain combines TRBV7-2 with TRBJ1-1, with D tentatively TRBD1 (5 bases). Germline V gene lookup returns CDR1 SGHTA and CDR2 FQGNSA. The CDR3 length is 16 residues. V was trimmed by 1 base and J by 0 bases, leaving 12 bases between them.

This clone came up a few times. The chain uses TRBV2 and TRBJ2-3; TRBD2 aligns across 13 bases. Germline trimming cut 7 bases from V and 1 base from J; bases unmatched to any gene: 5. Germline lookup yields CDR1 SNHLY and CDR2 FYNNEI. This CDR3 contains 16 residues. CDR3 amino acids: CASKRTSGSGTDTQYF. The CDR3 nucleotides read TGTGCCAGCAAGAGGACTAGCGGGAGTGGCACAGATACGCAGTATTTT.

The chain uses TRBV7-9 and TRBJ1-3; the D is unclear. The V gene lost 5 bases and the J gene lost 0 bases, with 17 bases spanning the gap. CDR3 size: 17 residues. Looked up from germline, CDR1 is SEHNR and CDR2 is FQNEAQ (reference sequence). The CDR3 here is CASSPPLPSPSGNTIYF. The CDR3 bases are TGTGCCAGCAGCCCCCCCCTCCCTAGCCCCTCTGGAAACACCATATATTTT.

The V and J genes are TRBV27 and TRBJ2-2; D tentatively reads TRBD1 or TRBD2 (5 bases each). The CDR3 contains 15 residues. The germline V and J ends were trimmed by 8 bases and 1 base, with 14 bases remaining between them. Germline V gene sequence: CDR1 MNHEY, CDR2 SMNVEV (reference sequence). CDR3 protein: CASVGGGRNTGELFF. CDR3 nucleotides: TGTGCCAGCGTTGGTGGGGGAAGGAACACCGGGGAGCTGTTTTTT.

The CDR3 nucleotides are TGCAGCGTTGAAGATGAGGGAGAAGCTTTCTTT. This sequence encodes CSVEDEGEAFF. The chain combines TRBV29-1 with TRBJ1-1; no reliable D call. Germline assignment: CDR1 SQVTM and CDR2 ANQGSEA. CDR3 length: 11 residues. The V gene lost 0 bases and the J gene lost 8 bases, with 7 bases spanning the gap. The full variable domain, with the rest looked up from reference TRBV29-1 and TRBJ1-1, is SAVISQKPSRDICQRGTSLTIQCQVDSQVTMMFWYRQQPGQSLTLIATANQGSEATYESGFVIDKFPISRPNLTFSTLTVSNMSPEDSSIYLCSVEDEGEAFFGQGTRLTVV.

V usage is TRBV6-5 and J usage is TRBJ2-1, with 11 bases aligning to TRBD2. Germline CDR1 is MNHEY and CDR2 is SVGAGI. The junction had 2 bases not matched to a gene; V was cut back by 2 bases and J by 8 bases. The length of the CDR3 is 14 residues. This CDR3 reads CASSYLAGGYEQFF. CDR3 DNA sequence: TGTGCCAGCAGTTACCTAGCGGGAGGCTATGAGCAGTTCTTC.